This TCR beta chain originates from a study of OX40 agonist ivuxolimab in advanced cancers. Overall study context: Averaging about 60 years in age, with a range of about 20 to 90, the cohort was 82.7% male. Participants could have had prior anti-PD-1, anti-PD-L1 or anti-CTLA-4 therapy, and around 40% had some. General study results and limits: Averaging showed that CD8+ T cells had more expanded clones than CD4+ did.

Remarks on this clone: Antigen: not known.

The timepoints at which blood was sampled were baseline, cycle 4 day 1, and cycle 7 day 1. The method was immunoSEQ multiplex PCR; TCRdb's version includes in-frame clones alone and lacks a portion of them. The sample holds roughly 99,000 clones, 80% to 95% seen once. Trimming pared 2 bases from V and 1 base from J, leaving 8 bases between. CDR1 and CDR2 from the germline V gene are LGHNA and YNFKEQ. This CDR3 is 14 amino acids long. This material consisted of CD4+ or CD8+ T cells sorted from blood, taken in a trial of the OX40 agonist ivuxolimab. This receptor was obtained from an adult with an advanced solid tumor such as melanoma, head and neck, liver or kidney cancer. V and J are TRBV4-2 and TRBJ1-1; D gene unclear. The CDR3 sequence is CASSQPTTNTEAFF. CDR3 coding DNA: TGTGCCAGCAGCCAACCTACAACGAACACTGAAGCTTTCTTT.